This entry lists 9 T cell receptor beta chains sequenced from one sample in a study of cytomegalovirus exposure and HLA in healthy donors. The PCR used 60 Vbeta and 13 Jbeta primers. This table comes from immunoSEQ multiplex PCR, and its TCRdb copy is limited to in-frame clones, with some not included. The table shows about 150,000 clones, with about three quarters occurring only once. Sequenced sample: PBMCs. The receptor source for this set is a male donor in good health and CMV-seronegative.

This clone is a singleton in its sample. V and J are TRBV10-3 and TRBJ2-5; a possible D gene is TRBD1 (6 bases). CDR1 and CDR2 from the germline V gene are ENHRY and SYGVKD. The CDR3 has 14 residues. The ends were cut back, 10 bases at V and 5 bases at J, with 20 bases in the middle. CDR3 in amino acids: CATGAVQGTETQYF. The CDR3 region has the DNA TGTGCCACAGGGGCCGTTCAGGGCACGGAGACCCAGTACTTC.

The V call is TRBV5-4, the J call TRBJ1-2; 7 nucleotides align to TRBD1. Trimming removed 0 bases from V and 8 bases from J; junction bases left unmatched: 7. This CDR3 has 14 residues. Germline-derived CDR1 and CDR2 are SGHNT and YYREEE (reference sequence). CDR3 coding DNA: TGTGCCAGCAGCTTGGGGCAGGGGGTAGAAGGCTACACCTTC. Its protein is CASSLGQGVEGYTF.

The CDR3 sequence is CASSTWTSGNNEQFF. The CDR3 DNA reads as TGTGCCAGCAGCACTTGGACTAGCGGTAACAATGAGCAGTTCTTC. This chain uses TRBV9 with TRBJ2-1, with 10 bases matching TRBD2. V shed 4 bases, J shed 5 bases, and the junction held 6 bases outside the gene matches. Germline loops: CDR1 SGDLS, CDR2 YYNGEE. This CDR3 region has 15 residues.

This chain connects TRBV6-1 to TRBJ2-7; D may be TRBD1 (5 bases). Germline CDR1 reads MNHNS; CDR2 reads SASEGT. There are 15 residues in the CDR3. Trimming removed 2 bases from V and 4 bases from J, with 15 bases in between. Here the CDR3 reads CASSELPQENYEQYF. CDR3 in DNA: TGTGCCAGCAGTGAACTTCCACAGGAGAATTACGAGCAGTACTTC.

The chain carries TRBV19 and TRBJ2-2, with 8 bases fitting TRBD2. The CDR3 consists of 14 residues. Germline CDR1 is LNHDA and CDR2 is SQIVND (reference sequence). Trimming at V came to 5 bases and at J to 5 bases, leaving 4 bases not matched to a gene. The CDR3 region is CASSGLAETGELFF. Written as DNA, the CDR3 is TGTGCCAGTAGTGGACTAGCCGAAACCGGGGAGCTGTTTTTT.

The V call is TRBV6-1, the J call TRBJ1-2; the D gene is possibly TRBD1 (6 bases). Deletions cut 4 bases from V and 4 bases from J, with 16 bases between. The CDR3 totals 15 residues. Germline CDR1 MNHNS, CDR2 SASEGT. In nucleotides, the CDR3 is TGTGCCAGCAGTGGTCAGGGGAAGAGAGCCTATGGCTACACCTTC. It is translated as CASSGQGKRAYGYTF.

The genes are TRBV6-5 and TRBJ1-2; tentative D call: TRBD1 (6 bases). V was shortened by 7 bases and J by 1 base, with 16 bases between the two germline ends. The CDR3 loop spans 15 amino acids. Germline loops: CDR1 MNHEY, CDR2 SVGAGI. In DNA, the CDR3 is TGTGCCAGCAACTCAAGACAGGCACTTAACTATGGCTACACCTTC. Protein: CASNSRQALNYGYTF.

This clone is medium-sized (0.01 to 0.1%) by share. V and J are TRBV5-1 and TRBJ1-4; 11 nucleotides match TRBD1. Trimming removed 3 bases from V and 5 bases from J; junction bases left unmatched: 6. The CDR3 is 16 residues long. The germline V gene encodes CDR1 SGHRS and CDR2 YFSETQ. CDR3: CASSWGQGVRNEKLFF. Written as DNA, the CDR3 is TGCGCCAGCAGCTGGGGACAGGGGGTCCGAAATGAAAAACTGTTTTTT.

The chain joins TRBV15 to TRBJ1-5, with TRBD1 identical over 8 bases. Germline V gene data show CDR1 as LNHNV and CDR2 as YYDKDF (reference sequence). The J segment lost 0 bases and the V segment lost 3 bases, leaving 4 bases of the junction unmatched. CDR3 length: 16 residues. The CDR3 region is CATSSGQGYSNQPQHF. The CDR3 region has the DNA TGTGCCACCAGCAGTGGACAGGGTTATAGCAATCAGCCCCAGCATTTT.